This T cell receptor (beta chain) was retrieved from a study of cytomegalovirus exposure and HLA in healthy donors. Study-level points and caveats: CMV antigen specificity of a few CMV-associated chains was confirmed in vitro.

Of note for this clone: Its antigen remains unidentified.

The CDR3 runs to 15 residues. Looked up from germline, CDR1 is GTSNPN and CDR2 is SVGIG (reference sequence). The V gene lost 2 bases and the J gene lost 5 bases, with 15 bases spanning the gap. Sequencing used immunoSEQ multiplex PCR; TCRdb keeps in-frame clones, though not all of them. This sample has a few hundred thousand clones, with around 88% found just once. It was the approximately 130-subject validation cohort, separate from the roughly 700-subject first cohort, to which the donors belonged. The chain couples TRBV30 to TRBJ1-4; no clear D gene. The source of this sequence is a woman younger than 30 in good health and CMV-seronegative. The sample consisted of PBMCs. The CDR3: CAWSRVNSPNEKLFF. The CDR3 bases are TGTGCCTGGAGTCGGGTGAATTCTCCCAATGAAAAACTGTTTTTT.